This entry lists 19 T cell receptor beta chains sequenced from one sample in a study of shared clonotypes between healthy human individuals. The method was immunoSEQ multiplex PCR; TCRdb's version includes in-frame clones alone and lacks a portion of them. This repertoire shows approximately 650,000 clones, over 95% found once; its top ten account for 0.11%. CD8 cells regarded as naive lacked CD45RO, were positively chosen for CCR7, and omitted terminally differentiated effector memory CD45RA+ cells. Sequencing input: naive CD8+ T cells sorted from blood. These receptors were taken from a woman aged 30 to 39 in good health.

The chain combines TRBV15 with TRBJ1-1; D is unresolved. The CDR3 totals 13 residues. The V end was cut by 3 bases, the J end by 4 bases, with 9 bases between. Looked up from germline, CDR1 is LNHNV and CDR2 is YYDKDF (reference sequence). The chain's CDR3 is CATSSRIGTEAFF. CDR3 nucleotide sequence: TGTGCCACCAGCAGTAGAATAGGCACTGAAGCTTTCTTT.

The rearrangement uses TRBV23-1 and TRBJ1-6, with D uncertain. TRBV23-1 is annotated as an ORF whose role is uncertain. Trimming took 9 bases from V and 0 from J, leaving 12 bases between them. There are 15 residues in the CDR3. The CDR3 coding sequence is TGCGCCAGGACTGCTACGAGCTCCTATAATTCACCCCTCCACTTT. Translated, it gives CARTATSSYNSPLHF.

The chain couples TRBV10-2 to TRBJ2-7, with 13 bases aligning to TRBD2. CDR1 and CDR2 from the germline V gene are WSHSY and SAAADI. This CDR3 has 16 residues. Germline trimming cut 4 bases from V and 2 bases from J; bases unmatched to any gene: 5. In nucleotides, the CDR3 is TGCGCCAGCAGTGGGTACGGGACTAGCGGGACCTACGAGCAGTACTTC. It translates to CASSGYGTSGTYEQYF.

The V and J genes are TRBV13 and TRBJ1-1; no clear D gene. The germline gives CDR1 PRHDT, CDR2 FYEKMQ (reference sequence). This CDR3 comprises 14 residues. Trimming stripped 1 base from V and 1 base from J, with 7 bases between. CDR3 sequence: CASSLAIGNTEAFF. CDR3 in DNA: TGTGCCAGCAGCTTAGCTATAGGGAACACTGAAGCTTTCTTT.

The CDR3 here is CASSHQREVSYEQYF. In DNA, the CDR3 is TGCGCCAGCAGCCATCAGCGGGAGGTGTCCTACGAGCAGTACTTC. The chain recombines TRBV4-1 with TRBJ2-7, with TRBD2 identical over 9 bases. The CDR3 consists of 15 residues. The V and J ends lost 3 bases and 1 base, in that order; junction bases with no gene match: 4. CDR1 and CDR2 from the germline V gene are MGHRA and YSYEKL.

The chain joins TRBV19 to TRBJ2-7; weak D call: TRBD1 (8 bases). Germline CDR1 LNHDA, CDR2 SQIVND (reference sequence). The length of the CDR3 is 15 residues. V lost 3 bases to trimming and J lost 3 bases, with 15 bases between them. CDR3 nucleotides: TGTGCCAGTAGTATTTTGACAGGGGAGGGCTACGAGCAGTACTTC. Residues: CASSILTGEGYEQYF.

As regards this clone: The junction differs from germline at one of its ends, possibly a read error. CDR3 sequence reads: CASSQGGFAKPIF. In DNA, the CDR3 is TGTGCCAGCAGCCAAGGGGGTTTCGCCAAGCCAATCTTC. The chain uses TRBV14 and TRBJ2-1; D is unresolved. This CDR3 comprises 13 residues. CDR1 SGHDN and CDR2 FVKESK come from the germline V gene.

In regard to this clone: At the DNA level, this CDR3 is encoded by other sequences in the same sample as well. This chain connects TRBV27 to TRBJ1-5; 8 nucleotides agree with TRBD1. This CDR3 is 14 amino acids long. Germline V gives CDR1 MNHEY, CDR2 SMNVEV (reference sequence). With 3 bases clipped from V and 7 bases from J, the junction kept 5 bases outside the gene matches. CDR3 nucleotides: TGTGCCAGCAGTTTTACAGGGGGGGGCCAGCCCCAGCATTTT. This codes for CASSFTGGGQPQHF.

V usage is TRBV5-4 and J usage is TRBJ2-5, with 11 bases matching TRBD1. V was pared by 3 bases and J by 5 bases, with 3 bases of the junction left unmatched. The CDR3 runs to 14 residues. Germline lookup yields CDR1 SGHNT and CDR2 YYREEE (reference sequence). DNA for the CDR3: TGTGCCAGCAGCTGGACAGGGGGCTGGGAGACCCAGTACTTC. Protein: CASSWTGGWETQYF.

The chain joins TRBV2 to TRBJ1-1; no clear D. CDR1 and CDR2 (germline): SNHLY, FYNNEI. Trimming took 2 bases from V and 4 from J, leaving 11 bases between them. This CDR3 is 14 amino acids long. CDR3 DNA sequence: TGTGCCAGCAGTGAACGGGTATCCGGCACTGAAGCTTTCTTT. Translating it yields CASSERVSGTEAFF.

V is TRBV29-1 and J is TRBJ1-2; no reliable D call. The CDR3 totals 15 residues. Germline loops: CDR1 SQVTM, CDR2 ANQGSEA. Trimming took 2 bases from V and 4 from J, leaving 17 bases between them. The CDR3 loop reads CSVESQALEGYGYTF. DNA for the CDR3: TGCAGCGTTGAATCCCAGGCCCTGGAGGGCTATGGCTACACCTTC.

The V call is TRBV13, the J call TRBJ2-5; 11 bases are a match to TRBD2. V gave up 5 bases and J gave up 4 bases; unmatched junction bases: 9. CDR3 length: 16 amino acids. CDR1 and CDR2 from the germline V gene are PRHDT and FYEKMQ (reference sequence). The CDR3 bases are TGTGCCAGCAGCCAAGCTAGCGGGAGGACCCCAGAGACCCAGTACTTC. Encoded protein: CASSQASGRTPETQYF.

This chain links TRBV28 with TRBJ2-7; D assignment may be TRBD1 or TRBD2 (5 bases each). The V and J ends lost 7 bases and 0 bases respectively, with 13 bases between them. Per germline, CDR1 MDHEN and CDR2 SYDVKM. The CDR3 covers 14 residues. The CDR3 loop reads CASTPVGDSYEQYF. CDR3 coding DNA: TGTGCCAGCACCCCCGTGGGGGACTCCTACGAGCAGTACTTC.

The rearrangement joins TRBV4-1 to TRBJ2-1; 10 nucleotides match TRBD2. Trimming removed 1 base from V and 4 bases from J; junction bases left unmatched: 4. The length of the CDR3 is 16 residues. Germline CDR1 and CDR2: MGHRA and YSYEKL. The CDR3 sequence is CASSQGGLARYNEQFF. The CDR3 DNA reads TGCGCCAGCAGCCAAGGGGGACTAGCGAGGTACAATGAGCAGTTCTTC.

The J gene is TRBJ1-1, the V gene TRBV27, with D maybe TRBD1 (5 bases). The CDR3 covers 13 residues. V lost 4 bases and J lost 8, with 14 bases in between. Germline CDR1 and CDR2: MNHEY and SMNVEV (reference sequence). CDR3 DNA: TGTGCCAGCAGTTCATTGGACGGGGCGGAAGCTTTCTTT. Amino acids: CASSSLDGAEAFF.

The V call is TRBV5-1, the J call TRBJ2-3; 7 bases agree with TRBD1. Per the germline V gene, CDR1 is SGHRS and CDR2 is YFSETQ. Trimming took 3 bases from V and 3 from J; bases not matched to a gene: 10. This CDR3 is built from 16 residues. The chain's CDR3 is CASSYRQGGVTDTQYF. The CDR3 coding sequence is TGCGCCAGCAGCTACAGACAGGGTGGGGTGACAGATACGCAGTATTTT. The full variable domain, rest sourced from reference TRBV5-1 and TRBJ2-3, is KAGVTQTPRYLIKTRGQQVTLSCSPISGHRSVSWYQQTPGQGLQFLFEYFSETQRNKGNFPGRFSGRQFSNSRSEMNVSTLELGDSALYLCASSYRQGGVTDTQYFGPGTRLTVL.

CDR3 amino acids: CASKDGRGLVAFF. The CDR3 DNA sequence: TGTGCCAGCAAGGACGGGAGGGGGTTAGTAGCTTTCTTT. This chain links TRBV27 with TRBJ1-1; perhaps TRBD1 as D (6 bases). Trimming removed 7 bases from V and 10 bases from J, with 19 bases in between. CDR1 is MNHEY and CDR2 is SMNVEV in the germline V gene (reference sequence). The CDR3 runs 13 residues.

The chain employs TRBV4-2 and TRBJ2-5; D possibly corresponds to TRBD2 (6 bases). The CDR3 has 14 amino acids. The V end was cut by 0 bases, the J end by 4 bases, with 9 bases between. CDR1 is LGHNA and CDR2 is YNFKEQ in the germline V gene. CDR3 sequence (DNA): TGTGCCAGCAGCCAAGAGTCGGGAGCAGAGACCCAGTACTTC. Amino acid sequence: CASSQESGAETQYF.

V and J are TRBV5-6 and TRBJ1-1; D is unclear. Germline CDR1 SGHDT, CDR2 YYEEEE. Trimming shortened V by 0 bases and J by 0 bases, and 6 bases separated the two germline ends. The CDR3 has 14 residues. The CDR3 spells CASSLVRMNTEAFF. Here the CDR3 DNA reads TGTGCCAGCAGCTTGGTTCGGATGAACACTGAAGCTTTCTTT.